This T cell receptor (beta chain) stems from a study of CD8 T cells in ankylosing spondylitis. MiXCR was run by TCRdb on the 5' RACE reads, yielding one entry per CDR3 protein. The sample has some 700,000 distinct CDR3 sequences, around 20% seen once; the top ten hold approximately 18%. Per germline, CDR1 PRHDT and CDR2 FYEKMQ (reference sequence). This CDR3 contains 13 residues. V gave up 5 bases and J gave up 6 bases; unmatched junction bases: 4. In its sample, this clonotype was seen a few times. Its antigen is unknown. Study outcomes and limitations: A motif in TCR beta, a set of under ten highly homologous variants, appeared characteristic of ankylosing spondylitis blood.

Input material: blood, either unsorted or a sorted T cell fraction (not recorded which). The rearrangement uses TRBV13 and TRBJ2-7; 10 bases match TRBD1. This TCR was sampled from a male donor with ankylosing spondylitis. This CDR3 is CASSTGDRGEQYF. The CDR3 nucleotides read TGTGCCAGCAGCACCGGGGACAGGGGCGAGCAGTACTTC.